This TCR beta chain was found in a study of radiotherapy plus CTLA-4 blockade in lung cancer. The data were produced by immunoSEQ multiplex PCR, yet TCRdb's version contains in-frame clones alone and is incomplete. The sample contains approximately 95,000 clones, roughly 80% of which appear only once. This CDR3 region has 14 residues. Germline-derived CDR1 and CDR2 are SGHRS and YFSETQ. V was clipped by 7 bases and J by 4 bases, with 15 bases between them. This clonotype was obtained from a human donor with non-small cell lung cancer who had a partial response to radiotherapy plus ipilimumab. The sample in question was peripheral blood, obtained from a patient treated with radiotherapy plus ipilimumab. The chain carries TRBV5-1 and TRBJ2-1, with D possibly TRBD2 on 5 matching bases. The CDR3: CASGVAQTYNEQFF. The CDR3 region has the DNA TGCGCCAGCGGGGTAGCGCAAACATACAATGAGCAGTTCTTC.